Listed below are T cell receptor beta chains from one sample, sequenced in a study of T-cell memory formation after mild COVID-19. MiXCR, applied by TCRdb to the 5' RACE reads, yields one record per CDR3 protein. The repertoire consists of hundreds of thousands of distinct CDR3 sequences, with roughly 17% occurring once and the leading ten covering 20% to 25%. The sample consisted of PBMCs or a T cell subset sorted from them (not recorded which). The source of these receptors is a man aged 18-30 years who had mild COVID-19 (a few samples of this study predate the infection). Cell type and time point are not known. The CDR3 runs from the conserved cysteine through the conserved F or W. The order of the fields is clone size, J gene, D gene, V gene, CDR3 DNA, CDR3 protein. D genes are given only for firm matches. Rows give clone size only sometimes, using once, few, many, or a class for an expanded clone.

clone_size: .; j_call: TRBJ2-1; d_call: TRBD2; v_call: TRBV12-3/TRBV12-4; cdr3_nt: TGTGCCAGCAGTTTACCCCCGACTAGCGGAACCTACAATGAGCAGTTCTTC; cdr3_aa: CASSLPPTSGTYNEQFF
clone_size: few; j_call: TRBJ2-5; d_call: TRBD2; v_call: TRBV7-3; cdr3_nt: TGTGCCAGCAGCTTGGGCGCCCCAGGTCTAGCGGGGCGAGAGACCCAGTACTTC; cdr3_aa: CASSLGAPGLAGRETQYF
clone_size: .; j_call: TRBJ1-5; d_call: .; v_call: TRBV7-2; cdr3_nt: TGTGCCAGCAGCTTAGTTAAGGGGAATCAGCCCCAGCATTTT; cdr3_aa: CASSLVKGNQPQHF
clone_size: .; j_call: TRBJ2-1; d_call: TRBD1; v_call: TRBV7-2; cdr3_nt: TGTGCCAGCAGCCAACAACAGGGGGCTACTGAGCAGTTCTTC; cdr3_aa: CASSQQQGATEQFF
clone_size: few; j_call: TRBJ2-1; d_call: .; v_call: TRBV30; cdr3_nt: TGTGCCTGGAGTGTAAATGGTGGAGGATGGCTCTTC; cdr3_aa: CAWSVNGGGWLF
clone_size: .; j_call: TRBJ2-2; d_call: .; v_call: TRBV4-3; cdr3_nt: TGCGCCAGCAGCCAAGATTCCAGGGTGGTGAACACCGGGGAGCTGTTTTTT; cdr3_aa: CASSQDSRVVNTGELFF
clone_size: few; j_call: TRBJ2-5; d_call: .; v_call: TRBV25-1; cdr3_nt: TGTGCCAGCAGTGATCAGGAGGGGCAGCCGATTATCTTC; cdr3_aa: CASSDQEGQPIIF
clone_size: few; j_call: TRBJ1-1; d_call: TRBD1; v_call: TRBV5-1; cdr3_nt: TGCGCCAGCAGCGGACAGGACCTGAACACTGAAGCTTTCTTT; cdr3_aa: CASSGQDLNTEAFF
clone_size: .; j_call: TRBJ1-2; d_call: TRBD1; v_call: TRBV5-1; cdr3_nt: TGCGCCAGCAGCCCAAGAGGACAGGAAATTAACTATGGCTACACCTTC; cdr3_aa: CASSPRGQEINYGYTF
clone_size: many; j_call: TRBJ2-5; d_call: .; v_call: TRBV7-2; cdr3_nt: TGTGCCAGCAGCACGCGGGGCGGAATCCAAGAGACCCAGTACTTC; cdr3_aa: CASSTRGGIQETQYF
clone_size: .; j_call: TRBJ1-6; d_call: .; v_call: TRBV6-5; cdr3_nt: TGTGCCAGCAGTCCCCTCACGGGGGTGATCAATTCACCCCTCCACTTT; cdr3_aa: CASSPLTGVINSPLHF
clone_size: .; j_call: TRBJ2-5; d_call: TRBD1; v_call: TRBV28; cdr3_nt: TGTGCCAGCAGGGAGAACCCGGGACAGGGGGGCCAAGAGACCCAGTACTTC; cdr3_aa: CASRENPGQGGQETQYF
clone_size: .; j_call: TRBJ1-5; d_call: TRBD1; v_call: TRBV20-1; cdr3_nt: TGCAGTGCTAGAGATAGGACAGGGGTAGGTCAGCCCCAGCATTTT; cdr3_aa: CSARDRTGVGQPQHF
clone_size: .; j_call: TRBJ1-3; d_call: TRBD1; v_call: TRBV20-1; cdr3_nt: TGCAGTGCTCCAGGGGGCTTTGGAAACACCATATATTTT; cdr3_aa: CSAPGGFGNTIYF
clone_size: few; j_call: TRBJ1-3; d_call: .; v_call: TRBV7-9; cdr3_nt: TGTGCCAGCAGCTTAGGAGTGATAACTGGAAACACCATATATTTT; cdr3_aa: CASSLGVITGNTIYF
clone_size: .; j_call: TRBJ2-3; d_call: .; v_call: TRBV10-3; cdr3_nt: TGTGCCATCAGTCCGGGACTCTCCACAGATACGCAGTATTTT; cdr3_aa: CAISPGLSTDTQYF
clone_size: .; j_call: TRBJ1-3; d_call: .; v_call: TRBV7-9; cdr3_nt: TGTGCCAGCAGCCTGGCCGGAGGAAACACCATATATTTT; cdr3_aa: CASSLAGGNTIYF
clone_size: .; j_call: TRBJ1-1; d_call: .; v_call: TRBV7-2; cdr3_nt: TGTGCCAGCAGCTTTCAGGGAAGGGCTGAAGCTTTCTTT; cdr3_aa: CASSFQGRAEAFF
clone_size: .; j_call: TRBJ2-7; d_call: .; v_call: TRBV5-4; cdr3_nt: TGTGCCAGCAGCGTGGTAGAGGGCCCCTACGAGCAGTACTTC; cdr3_aa: CASSVVEGPYEQYF
clone_size: .; j_call: TRBJ2-6; d_call: .; v_call: TRBV6-4; cdr3_nt: TGTGCCAGCAGTTTCAGGGCTGGGGCCAACGTCCTGACTTTC; cdr3_aa: CASSFRAGANVLTF
clone_size: .; j_call: TRBJ2-2; d_call: TRBD2; v_call: TRBV18; cdr3_nt: TGTGCCAGCTCACCACTAGCGGGGTCGAACACCGGGGAGCTGTTTTTT; cdr3_aa: CASSPLAGSNTGELFF
clone_size: few; j_call: TRBJ1-2; d_call: .; v_call: TRBV29-1; cdr3_nt: TGCAGCGCCGTGGGCGGGGACTATGGCTACACCTTC; cdr3_aa: CSAVGGDYGYTF
clone_size: .; j_call: TRBJ2-1; d_call: .; v_call: TRBV5-1; cdr3_nt: TGCGCCAGCAGCTTCGGCCTAAGGGGGGCGCCGAGCGGTGAGCAGTTCTTC; cdr3_aa: CASSFGLRGAPSGEQFF
clone_size: many; j_call: TRBJ1-5; d_call: TRBD1; v_call: TRBV28; cdr3_nt: TGTGCCAGCATAAGACAGGGGGATCGAAATCAGCCCCAGCATTTT; cdr3_aa: CASIRQGDRNQPQHF
clone_size: few; j_call: TRBJ2-3; d_call: TRBD2; v_call: TRBV4-3; cdr3_nt: TGCGCCAGCAGCTCGCGGACTAGCGGGGGATTAGATACGCAGTATTTT; cdr3_aa: CASSSRTSGGLDTQYF
clone_size: .; j_call: TRBJ1-1; d_call: .; v_call: TRBV12-3/TRBV12-4; cdr3_nt: TGTGCCAGCAGCGCGGGCCGGGGCGGGTACACTGAAGCTTTCTTT; cdr3_aa: CASSAGRGGYTEAFF
clone_size: many; j_call: TRBJ2-7; d_call: .; v_call: TRBV7-2; cdr3_nt: TGTGCCAGCAGCTCCTACTACGAGCAGTACTTC; cdr3_aa: CASSSYYEQYF
clone_size: few; j_call: TRBJ1-1; d_call: TRBD1; v_call: TRBV5-1; cdr3_nt: TGCGCCAGCAGCCTTATGGGACAGGTAAACACTGAAGCTTTCTTT; cdr3_aa: CASSLMGQVNTEAFF
clone_size: many; j_call: TRBJ2-1; d_call: .; v_call: TRBV7-9; cdr3_nt: TGTGCCAGCAGCTTAGCTCGGGGGGCCGACAATGAGCAGTTCTTC; cdr3_aa: CASSLARGADNEQFF
clone_size: .; j_call: TRBJ1-2; d_call: .; v_call: TRBV6-2/TRBV6-3; cdr3_nt: TGTGCCAGCAGAGCCGAGGCGCCGGGGTCTTATGGCTACACCTTC; cdr3_aa: CASRAEAPGSYGYTF
clone_size: .; j_call: TRBJ2-1; d_call: .; v_call: TRBV10-3; cdr3_nt: TGTGCCACCGAAGACCTACTCGGGAATGAGCAGTTCTTC; cdr3_aa: CATEDLLGNEQFF